The rows below give T cell receptor beta chains drawn from one sample of a study of human CD8 memory T cell subsets. TCRdb reworked the 5' RACE reads into one entry per CDR3 protein, no DNA. The record lists about 7,400 distinct CDR3 sequences, of which the ten most abundant hold under 25%. Sequenced: CD8+ T cells from PBMCs. The receptors shown here come from a human donor in good health. CDR3s include the opening cysteine and the closing phenylalanine or tryptophan. Fields, in order: V gene, J gene, CDR3 length, clone size, CDR3 protein. Rows give clone size only sometimes, using once, few, many, or a class for an expanded clone.

TRBV6-2/TRBV6-3,TRBJ2-7,13,NA,CASSWQSHYEQYF
TRBV20-1,TRBJ2-3,15,NA,CSARDSYSGTDTQYF
TRBV7-8,TRBJ1-6,17,medium-sized,CASSLAGARGYNSPLHF
TRBV20-1,TRBJ2-1,13,NA,CSLNRDSNNEQFF
TRBV19,TRBJ2-7,15,NA,CASSIGQGAMYEQYF
TRBV27,TRBJ2-5,15,NA,CASSSGGASGETQYF
TRBV10-3,TRBJ2-3,14,NA,CAISEVESTDTQYF
TRBV9,TRBJ2-6,14,NA,CASSGTRKANVLTF
TRBV19,TRBJ2-2,18,NA,CASSTPVSGKINTGELFF
TRBV28,TRBJ2-1,12,medium-sized,CASSPRAVRQFF
TRBV27,TRBJ2-7,14,NA,CASSPGLGRNEQYF
TRBV25-1,TRBJ2-5,15,NA,CASSEWGTYQETQYF
TRBV5-1,TRBJ2-2,13,medium-sized,CASSVDDTGELFF
TRBV24-1,TRBJ2-7,16,NA,CATSTGGGDSSYEQYF
TRBV7-9,TRBJ2-5,14,NA,CASSSPRGKATQYF
TRBV19,TRBJ2-1,14,NA,CASSITSGYNEQFF
TRBV29-1,TRBJ2-2,14,NA,CSVAGTDNTGELFF
TRBV7-9,TRBJ2-2,15,medium-sized,CASSQKGGSTGELFF
TRBV13,TRBJ2-7,15,NA,CASSLKGQGSYEQYF
TRBV21-1,TRBJ2-2,16,NA,CASSNRDKPNTGELFF
TRBV7-6,TRBJ1-4,15,NA,CASSLDGQPNEKLFF
TRBV29-1,TRBJ1-2,13,NA,CSVRSTGNEGYTF
TRBV29-1,TRBJ2-7,15,medium-sized,CSVVGTASMDYEQYF
TRBV11-2,TRBJ2-3,17,NA,CASSPGTSGVFTDTQYF
TRBV3-1,TRBJ2-7,15,NA,CASSRVPLANSEQYF
TRBV6-6,TRBJ1-1,13,NA,CASRETGLTEAFF
TRBV7-8,TRBJ2-2,13,medium-sized,CASSLEGIGELFF
TRBV19,TRBJ2-3,16,NA,CASSILAGDSTDTQYF
TRBV14,TRBJ2-4,16,NA,CASSHPGAGETNIQYF
TRBV6-1,TRBJ2-1,13,NA,CASGLSSYNEQFF
TRBV29-1,TRBJ2-5,15,NA,CSVPGGAGGFGTQYF
TRBV20-1,TRBJ1-2,14,NA,CSAREQGPVWGYTF
TRBV4-1,TRBJ1-5,14,NA,CASSLPDSNQPQHF
TRBV7-7,TRBJ2-3,11,NA,CAIHWGDTQYF
TRBV7-3,TRBJ1-2,15,NA,CASSLYPGTPGGYTF
TRBV7-9,TRBJ1-2,12,medium-sized,CASSFGEYGYTF
TRBV7-9,TRBJ1-2,15,NA,CASTDRGWGAYGYTF
TRBV24-1,TRBJ2-6,13,NA,CATSPPGANVLTF
TRBV6-6,TRBJ2-7,13,NA,CASSYPQGLEQYF
TRBV2,TRBJ2-2,17,medium-sized,CASSTDRLAGNTGELFF
TRBV14,TRBJ2-1,14,NA,CATRGGSSYNEQFF
TRBV6-2/TRBV6-3,TRBJ2-1,14,NA,CASSPRQGANEQFF
TRBV9,TRBJ2-7,16,NA,CASSVGGSGPSYEQYF
TRBV5-1,TRBJ1-2,15,NA,CASSLAVAGSYGYTF
TRBV29-1,TRBJ2-1,12,medium-sized,CLMDRQYNEQFF
TRBV15,TRBJ2-5,14,NA,CATSGRLAAETQYF
TRBV28,TRBJ1-2,13,large,CASSLSGTPGYTF
TRBV15,TRBJ1-1,14,NA,CATSKGQGNTEAFF
TRBV7-9,TRBJ2-5,14,medium-sized,CASGGLRQQETQYF
TRBV7-8,TRBJ2-5,14,NA,CASSPYSSAETQYF